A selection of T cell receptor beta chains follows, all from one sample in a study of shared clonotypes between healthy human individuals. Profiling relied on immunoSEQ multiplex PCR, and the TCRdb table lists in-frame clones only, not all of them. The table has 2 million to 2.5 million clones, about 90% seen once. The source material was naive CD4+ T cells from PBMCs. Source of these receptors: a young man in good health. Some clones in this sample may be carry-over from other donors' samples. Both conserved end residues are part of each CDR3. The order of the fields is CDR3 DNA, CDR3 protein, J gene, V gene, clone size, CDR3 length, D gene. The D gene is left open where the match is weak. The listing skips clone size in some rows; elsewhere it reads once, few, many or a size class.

CDR3nt: TGTGCCAGCAGCTTTACATGGGGGACTGAAGCTTTCTTT
CDR3aa: CASSFTWGTEAFF
j_gene: TRBJ1-1
v_gene: TRBV11-3
abundance: -
len: 13
d_gene: -

CDR3nt: TGCGCCAGCTCACAGGAGGTGGTAGAGACCCAGTACTTC
CDR3aa: CASSQEVVETQYF
j_gene: TRBJ2-5
v_gene: TRBV5-1
abundance: -
len: 13
d_gene: -

CDR3nt: TGCGCCAGCAGCTTGCCGGGACAGGGCGACTATGGCTACACCTTC
CDR3aa: CASSLPGQGDYGYTF
j_gene: TRBJ1-2
v_gene: TRBV5-1
abundance: -
len: 15
d_gene: TRBD1

CDR3nt: TGTGCCAGCAGCCTTATCACACCGGGACAGAAGGGCCACGAGCAGTACTTC
CDR3aa: CASSLITPGQKGHEQYF
j_gene: TRBJ2-7
v_gene: TRBV28
abundance: -
len: 17
d_gene: TRBD1

CDR3nt: TGCAGCGTTCACGGGACTAGCGGATCCTACAATGAGCAGTTCTTC
CDR3aa: CSVHGTSGSYNEQFF
j_gene: TRBJ2-1
v_gene: TRBV29-1
abundance: -
len: 15
d_gene: TRBD2

CDR3nt: TGTGCCAGCATCCCCACCGGACTCCGGAACACCGGGGAGCTGTTTTTT
CDR3aa: CASIPTGLRNTGELFF
j_gene: TRBJ2-2
v_gene: TRBV5-5
abundance: once
len: 16
d_gene: -

CDR3nt: TGCGCCAGCAGCTTCGGAACGACCCAAGAGACCCAGTACTTC
CDR3aa: CASSFGTTQETQYF
j_gene: TRBJ2-5
v_gene: TRBV5-1
abundance: -
len: 14
d_gene: -

CDR3nt: TGCAGCGTTGAAACAGGGGTGAACACTGAAGCTTTCTTT
CDR3aa: CSVETGVNTEAFF
j_gene: TRBJ1-1
v_gene: TRBV29-1
abundance: -
len: 13
d_gene: TRBD1

CDR3nt: TGTGCCAGCAGCCCGGGGAGGGCCGCGAACACCGGGGAGCTGTTTTTT
CDR3aa: CASSPGRAANTGELFF
j_gene: TRBJ2-2
v_gene: TRBV7-9
abundance: -
len: 16
d_gene: TRBD2

CDR3nt: TGTGCCAGCAGTGCTAACCAGGTTAGGGCTGAAAAACTGTTTTTT
CDR3aa: CASSANQVRAEKLFF
j_gene: TRBJ1-4
v_gene: TRBV28
abundance: once
len: 15
d_gene: -

CDR3nt: TGTGCCAGCAGCGAGGGTGGAGAGACCCAGTACTTC
CDR3aa: CASSEGGETQYF
j_gene: TRBJ2-5
v_gene: TRBV6-5
abundance: -
len: 12
d_gene: -

CDR3nt: TGCGCCAGCAGCTTTGACTCTAACTATGGCTACACCTTC
CDR3aa: CASSFDSNYGYTF
j_gene: TRBJ1-2
v_gene: TRBV5-1
abundance: -
len: 13
d_gene: -

CDR3nt: TGTGCCAGCAGCTTAGCATCTGCGGGAGCTAGCTACAATGAGCAGTTCTTC
CDR3aa: CASSLASAGASYNEQFF
j_gene: TRBJ2-1
v_gene: TRBV7-6
abundance: -
len: 17
d_gene: TRBD2

CDR3nt: TGTGCCAGCAGTCCCTCAACCGGGACAGGGAGCACAGATACGCAGTATTTT
CDR3aa: CASSPSTGTGSTDTQYF
j_gene: TRBJ2-3
v_gene: TRBV11-2
abundance: -
len: 17
d_gene: TRBD1

CDR3nt: TGTGCCAGCAGCTTAGTTGGGAGCACAGATACGCAGTATTTT
CDR3aa: CASSLVGSTDTQYF
j_gene: TRBJ2-3
v_gene: TRBV7-3
abundance: -
len: 14
d_gene: -

CDR3nt: TGCGCCAGCAGCTTGGTGGCGGGGATCTACGAGCAGTACTTC
CDR3aa: CASSLVAGIYEQYF
j_gene: TRBJ2-7
v_gene: TRBV5-1
abundance: -
len: 14
d_gene: -

CDR3nt: TGTGCCAGCAGCTTAGATGGGTATGGCTACACCTTC
CDR3aa: CASSLDGYGYTF
j_gene: TRBJ1-2
v_gene: TRBV7-8
abundance: few
len: 12
d_gene: -

CDR3nt: TGCGCCAGCAGCTTCAATTCCTACGAGCAGTACTTC
CDR3aa: CASSFNSYEQYF
j_gene: TRBJ2-7
v_gene: TRBV5-1
abundance: -
len: 12
d_gene: -

CDR3nt: TGTGCCAGCCAGGGACGGCGGGAATCGCTTTGGGGCACAGATACGCAGTATTTT
CDR3aa: CASQGRRESLWGTDTQYF
j_gene: TRBJ2-3
v_gene: TRBV21-1
abundance: -
len: 18
d_gene: -

CDR3nt: TGTGCCAGCAGCTTAGTGGGTGGTTTTTCCTCCTACGAGCAGTACTTC
CDR3aa: CASSLVGGFSSYEQYF
j_gene: TRBJ2-7
v_gene: TRBV11-2
abundance: -
len: 16
d_gene: -

CDR3nt: TGTGCCAGCAGCAAAGCGCTTGGGTTGCCCCACGAGCAGTACTTC
CDR3aa: CASSKALGLPHEQYF
j_gene: TRBJ2-7
v_gene: TRBV21-1
abundance: -
len: 15
d_gene: -

CDR3nt: TGTGCCAGCAGTGAAGGCGGGGGTGAGCAGTTCTTC
CDR3aa: CASSEGGGEQFF
j_gene: TRBJ2-1
v_gene: TRBV2
abundance: -
len: 12
d_gene: TRBD2

CDR3nt: TGCAGCGTAGATCAGGGGAGGAACACTGAAGCTTTCTTT
CDR3aa: CSVDQGRNTEAFF
j_gene: TRBJ1-1
v_gene: TRBV29-1
abundance: few
len: 13
d_gene: -

CDR3nt: TGTGCCAGCGTAGGACCCTACAATGAGCAGTTCTTC
CDR3aa: CASVGPYNEQFF
j_gene: TRBJ2-1
v_gene: TRBV28
abundance: -
len: 12
d_gene: -

CDR3nt: TGTGCCAGCAGCCGCAGCGGGAGCTCCTACGAGCAGTACTTC
CDR3aa: CASSRSGSSYEQYF
j_gene: TRBJ2-7
v_gene: TRBV7-2
abundance: -
len: 14
d_gene: TRBD2

CDR3nt: TGTGCCAGCAGGACAGGGCTACAGGAAAAACTGTTTTTT
CDR3aa: CASRTGLQEKLFF
j_gene: TRBJ1-4
v_gene: TRBV28
abundance: few
len: 13
d_gene: TRBD1

CDR3nt: TGTGCCAGCAGCCTTACACAGGGTTACACTGAAGCTTTCTTT
CDR3aa: CASSLTQGYTEAFF
j_gene: TRBJ1-1
v_gene: TRBV5-4
abundance: -
len: 14
d_gene: -

CDR3nt: TGTGCCAGCAGTAAACCGGGACGCACAACTAATGAAAAACTGTTTTTT
CDR3aa: CASSKPGRTTNEKLFF
j_gene: TRBJ1-4
v_gene: TRBV28
abundance: -
len: 16
d_gene: -

CDR3nt: TGTGCCACCAGCAGGGGTGTCGATTCACCCCTCCACTTT
CDR3aa: CATSRGVDSPLHF
j_gene: TRBJ1-6
v_gene: TRBV15
abundance: once
len: 13
d_gene: -

CDR3nt: TGTGCCAGCAGCCTCACGTATGGACACCCCTACAATGAGCAGTTCTTC
CDR3aa: CASSLTYGHPYNEQFF
j_gene: TRBJ2-1
v_gene: TRBV9
abundance: -
len: 16
d_gene: -

CDR3nt: TGTGCCAGCAGTTGGACAGGGCGGGCAGAGACCCAGTACTTC
CDR3aa: CASSWTGRAETQYF
j_gene: TRBJ2-5
v_gene: TRBV5-5
abundance: once
len: 14
d_gene: TRBD1

CDR3nt: TGTGCCAGCAGCCAAACACGGGGGAACACCGGGGAGCTGTTTTTT
CDR3aa: CASSQTRGNTGELFF
j_gene: TRBJ2-2
v_gene: TRBV14
abundance: -
len: 15
d_gene: -

CDR3nt: TGTGCCAGCAGCTTAGGAGGGAGGATGAACACTGAAGCTTTCTTT
CDR3aa: CASSLGGRMNTEAFF
j_gene: TRBJ1-1
v_gene: TRBV11-2
abundance: -
len: 15
d_gene: -

CDR3nt: TGTGCCAGCAGCTCCGTAACGACAGGGAACGAGCAGTACTTC
CDR3aa: CASSSVTTGNEQYF
j_gene: TRBJ2-7
v_gene: TRBV7-2
abundance: -
len: 14
d_gene: TRBD1

CDR3nt: TGTGCCAGCACCCACCTAGCGGGACCCCTCTACGAGCAGTACTTC
CDR3aa: CASTHLAGPLYEQYF
j_gene: TRBJ2-7
v_gene: TRBV7-9
abundance: -
len: 15
d_gene: TRBD2

CDR3nt: TGTGCCAGCATTCGCGAGGGGACTAGCGGGAGTGAGTGCTACAATGAGCAGTTCTTC
CDR3aa: CASIREGTSGSECYNEQFF
j_gene: TRBJ2-1
v_gene: TRBV6-7
abundance: -
len: 19
d_gene: TRBD2

CDR3nt: TGTGCCAGCAGCCAAGCGGGGTCGGCTAACTATGGCTACACCTTC
CDR3aa: CASSQAGSANYGYTF
j_gene: TRBJ1-2
v_gene: TRBV4-2
abundance: -
len: 15
d_gene: -

CDR3nt: TGCGCCAGCAGCCAAGGAGCCTTAGCGCGCGATGAGCAGTTCTTC
CDR3aa: CASSQGALARDEQFF
j_gene: TRBJ2-1
v_gene: TRBV4-3
abundance: -
len: 15
d_gene: -

CDR3nt: TGTGCCAGCAGCGTAGGAGGTGGAGATGGCTACACCTTC
CDR3aa: CASSVGGGDGYTF
j_gene: TRBJ1-2
v_gene: TRBV9
abundance: few
len: 13
d_gene: -

CDR3nt: TGTGCCAGCAGCTTACGGACAGGGACCAAAAACATTCAGTACTTC
CDR3aa: CASSLRTGTKNIQYF
j_gene: TRBJ2-4
v_gene: TRBV7-9
abundance: few
len: 15
d_gene: TRBD1

CDR3nt: TGTGCCAGCAGCGCCAGGGACAGGCGGTCTGGCTACACCTTC
CDR3aa: CASSARDRRSGYTF
j_gene: TRBJ1-2
v_gene: TRBV27
abundance: -
len: 14
d_gene: TRBD1

CDR3nt: TGTGCCAGCAGCAAAAAAACGACAGCGGGCTCCTACAATGAGCAGTTCTTC
CDR3aa: CASSKKTTAGSYNEQFF
j_gene: TRBJ2-1
v_gene: TRBV25-1
abundance: -
len: 17
d_gene: -

CDR3nt: TGTGCCAGCAGTTACGGGACAGGGACGGCAGATACGCAGTATTTT
CDR3aa: CASSYGTGTADTQYF
j_gene: TRBJ2-3
v_gene: TRBV6-6
abundance: -
len: 15
d_gene: TRBD1

CDR3nt: TGTGCCAGCAGCTTAGGGGTTTATGCGGACACAGATACGCAGTATTTT
CDR3aa: CASSLGVYADTDTQYF
j_gene: TRBJ2-3
v_gene: TRBV7-7
abundance: -
len: 16
d_gene: -